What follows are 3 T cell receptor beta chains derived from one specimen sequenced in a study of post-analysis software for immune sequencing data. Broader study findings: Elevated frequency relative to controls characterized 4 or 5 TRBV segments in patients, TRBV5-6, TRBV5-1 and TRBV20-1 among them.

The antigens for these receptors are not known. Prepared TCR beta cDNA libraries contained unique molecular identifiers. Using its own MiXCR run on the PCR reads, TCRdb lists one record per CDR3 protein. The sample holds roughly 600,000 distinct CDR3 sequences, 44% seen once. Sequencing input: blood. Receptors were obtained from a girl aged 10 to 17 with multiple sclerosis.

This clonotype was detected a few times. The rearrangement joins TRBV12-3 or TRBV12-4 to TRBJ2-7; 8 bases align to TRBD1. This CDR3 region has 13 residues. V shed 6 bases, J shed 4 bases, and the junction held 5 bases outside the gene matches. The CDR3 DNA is TGTGCCAGCAGGGGACGGACAGGGTACGAGCAGTACTTC. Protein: CASRGRTGYEQYF.

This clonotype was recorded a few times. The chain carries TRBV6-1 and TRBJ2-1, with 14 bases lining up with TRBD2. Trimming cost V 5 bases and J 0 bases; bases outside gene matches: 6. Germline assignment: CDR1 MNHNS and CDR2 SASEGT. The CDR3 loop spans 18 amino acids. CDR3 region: CASSPGGTSGSSYNEQFF. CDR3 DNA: TGTGCCAGCAGTCCTGGAGGGACTAGCGGGAGCTCCTACAATGAGCAGTTCTTC.

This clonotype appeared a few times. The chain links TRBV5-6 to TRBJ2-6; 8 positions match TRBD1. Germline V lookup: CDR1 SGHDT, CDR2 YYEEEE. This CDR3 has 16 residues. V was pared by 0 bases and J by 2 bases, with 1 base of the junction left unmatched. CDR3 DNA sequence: TGTGCCAGCAGCTTGGACAGGGGGACTGGGGCCAACGTCCTGACTTTC. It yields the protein CASSLDRGTGANVLTF.